One and the same sample provided the 19 T cell receptor beta chains below, sequenced in a study of tumor-infiltrating lymphocytes in glioblastoma multiforme. Multiple V-beta primers and a C-beta primer amplified TCRB from RNA. Each CDR3 protein is one row after TCRdb ran MiXCR on the multiplex PCR reads. The sample contains around 30,000 distinct CDR3 sequences, 50% to 75% of which appear only once. Sequenced material: brain tumor tissue. Receptors were obtained from a male donor with glioblastoma.

With regard to this clonotype: A much larger clonotype is one base distant, so this may be a read error. Since the CDR3 does not end with the conserved phenylalanine or tryptophan, this likely comes from a read error. This chain connects TRBV30 to TRBJ2-7, with TRBD2 as a possible D gene (5 bases). The CDR3 sequence is 9 residues long. Between the trimmed V and J ends, which lost 8 bases and 7 bases, there was a span of 9 bases. Germline-derived CDR1 and CDR2 are GTSNPN and SVGIG (reference sequence). The CDR3 sequence: CAGSDEQYY. CDR3 sequence (DNA): TGTGCCGGTAGCGATGAGCAGTACTAC.

On this clonotype: Just one base apart from a much larger clone, this may be a read error. The J gene is TRBJ2-1, the V gene TRBV11-1; D remains unclear. The V end lost 2 bases, the J end lost 12 bases, and 11 bases lay between the germline ends. The length of the CDR3 is 12 residues. Germline CDR1 and CDR2: SGHAT and FQDESV (reference sequence). The CDR3 here is CASSLIWDGQFF. In DNA, the CDR3 is TGTGCCAGCAGCTTAATTTGGGATGGGCAGTTCTTC. Full variable domain (remainder filled in from reference TRBV11-1 and TRBJ2-1): EAEVAQSPRYKITEKSQAVAFWCDPISGHATLYWYRQILGQGPELLVQFQDESVVDDSQLPKDRFSAERLKGVDSTLKIQPAELGDSAMYLCASSLIWDGQFFGPGTRLTVL.

The V call is TRBV10-3, the J call TRBJ2-2, with D perhaps TRBD2 (6 bases). The CDR3 has 15 amino acids. V was cut by 5 bases and J by 3 bases, with 13 bases left in between. CDR1 and CDR2 from the germline V gene are ENHRY and SYGVKD. The CDR3 here is CAISIGTGYTGELFF. The CDR3 nucleotides read TGTGCCATCAGTATCGGGACTGGCTACACCGGGGAGCTGTTTTTT.

A remark on this clonotype: A much larger clone lies one base from this, so it may be a read error. V is TRBV30 and J is TRBJ1-2; 7 nucleotides agree with TRBD1. The CDR3 contains 13 residues. Germline V gives CDR1 GTSNPN, CDR2 SVGIG (reference sequence). Germline trimming cut 7 bases from V and 2 bases from J; bases unmatched to any gene: 7. CDR3 sequence (DNA): TGTGCCTCCTACAGGGGACCAAACTATGGCTACACCTTC. It translates to CASYRGPNYGYTF. Supplemented by reference TRBV30 and TRBJ1-2, the full variable domain reads SQTIHQWPATLVQPVGSPLSLECTVEGTSNPNLYWYRQAAGRGLQLLFYSVGIGQISSEVPQNLSASRPQDRQFILSSKKLLLSDSGFYLCASYRGPNYGYTFGSGTRLTVV.

The CDR3 nucleotides read TGTGCCAGCAGTTCCTCAGCGGGAGTCGCCGATACGCAGTATTTT. This sequence encodes CASSSSAGVADTQYF. The V and J genes are TRBV6-5 and TRBJ2-3; 8 bases agree with TRBD2. CDR1 and CDR2 (germline): MNHEY, SVGAGI. The CDR3 has 15 amino acids. V shed 4 bases, J shed 6 bases, and the junction held 9 bases outside the gene matches.

Regarding this clonotype: The CDR3 carries no conserved terminal phenylalanine or tryptophan, so it likely arises from a read error. The chain couples TRBV11-1 to TRBJ2-3, with D unclear. The CDR3 consists of 15 residues. Germline loops: CDR1 SGHAT, CDR2 FQDESV (reference sequence). This CDR3 reads CARSLVRISLDTQYL. The CDR3 DNA follows: TGTGCCAGGAGCTTAGTGCGGATTTCTCTAGATACGCAGTATTTG.

In regard to this clonotype: A much bigger clone sits one base away, suggesting this may be a read error. The rearrangement joins TRBV30 to TRBJ1-1, with no clear D. The germline gives CDR1 GTSNPN, CDR2 SVGIG (reference sequence). V lost 3 bases, J lost 4 bases, and 12 bases lay in between. CDR3 size: 13 residues. The CDR3 spells CAWRAGFGTEAFF. CDR3 nucleotide sequence: TGTGCCTGGAGAGCGGGCTTCGGCACTGAAGCTTTCTTT.

J is TRBJ2-7 and V is TRBV10-3, with TRBD1 identical over 9 bases. Germline trimming cut 10 bases from V and 3 bases from J; bases unmatched to any gene: 7. The CDR3 length is 13 residues. Germline lookup yields CDR1 ENHRY and CDR2 SYGVKD. The CDR3 sequence is CASRSGQGYEQYF. The CDR3 DNA sequence: TGTGCCAGCAGGTCGGGACAGGGCTACGAGCAGTACTTC.

On this clonotype itself: This could be a read error, since a much larger clone is one nucleotide away. The chain joins TRBV6-8 to TRBJ1-4; D perhaps matches TRBD1 (5 bases). The CDR3 has 16 amino acids. CDR1 is MNHGY, CDR2 SAAAGT, per germline. V was trimmed by 6 bases and J by 3 bases, leaving 17 bases between them. For the CDR3, the DNA is TGTGCCAGCAGCCATCCCCGCCAGACAGCTAATGAAAAACTGTTTTTT. It yields the protein CASSHPRQTANEKLFF.

The V and J genes are TRBV20-1 and TRBJ2-2; D is perhaps TRBD1 (6 bases). The CDR3 spans 15 residues. V lost 3 bases and J lost 5, with 16 bases in between. CDR1 is DFQATT, CDR2 SNEGSKA, per germline (reference sequence). CDR3 region: CSASGRTDSTGELFF. The CDR3 DNA follows: TGCAGTGCTAGCGGGCGGACAGATTCAACCGGGGAGCTGTTTTTT.

There are a few counts of this clonotype. The genes are TRBV28 and TRBJ1-5; D is uncertain. The ends were cut back, 7 bases at V and 0 bases at J, with 4 bases in the middle. Germline CDR1 MDHEN, CDR2 SYDVKM. The CDR3 loop spans 12 amino acids. The CDR3 sequence is CASKGSNQPQHF. The CDR3 bases are TGTGCCAGCAAGGGTAGCAATCAGCCCCAGCATTTT.

Remarks on this clonotype: Mismatch with germline at one junction end may stem from a read error. The chain recombines TRBV6-1 with TRBJ2-7, with D tentatively TRBD2 (6 bases). Germline V gene lookup returns CDR1 MNHNS and CDR2 SASEGT. This CDR3 has 13 residues. This CDR3 reads CASSETSYYEQHF. Here the CDR3 DNA reads TGTGCCAGCAGTGAAACTAGCTACTACGAGCAGCACTTC.

This clonotype appeared a few times. Likely a read error: the CDR3 ends without its conserved phenylalanine or tryptophan. The chain uses TRBV29-1 and TRBJ2-2; weak D call: TRBD1 (6 bases). Germline loops: CDR1 SQVTM, CDR2 ANQGSEA. This CDR3 is 13 amino acids long. For the CDR3, the DNA is TGCAGCGCCCGGACAGCGAACACGGGGGAGCTGTTTTCT. It is translated as CSARTANTGELFS.

This clonotype was found many times. The chain combines TRBV7-9 with TRBJ2-5, with D tentatively TRBD2 (5 bases). V was clipped by 3 bases and J by 9 bases, with 14 bases between them. This CDR3 has 13 amino acids. Germline V CDR1 and CDR2: SEHNR, FQNEAQ (reference sequence). CDR3 sequence: CASSFLEGDPQYF. CDR3 DNA: TGTGCCAGCAGCTTTCTAGAGGGAGATCCCCAGTACTTC.

As regards this clonotype: One junction end disagrees with the germline gene, perhaps due to a read error. The chain recombines TRBV20-1 with TRBJ2-1, with 9 bases that match TRBD2. Germline V CDR1 and CDR2: DFQATT, SNEGSKA (reference sequence). The CDR3 loop spans 16 amino acids. For the CDR3, the DNA is TGCAGTGCCAGAGATAAGCGGCTAGCGGGATACTCTGAGCAGTTCTTC. Translation: CSARDKRLAGYSEQFF.

This clonotype was seen repeatedly, ten times or more. The chain uses TRBV29-1 and TRBJ2-1; 7 nucleotides agree with TRBD2. The germline CDR1 and CDR2 sequences are SQVTM and ANQGSEA. J lost 7 bases, V lost 6 bases, and 12 bases had no gene match. There are 14 residues in the CDR3. DNA for the CDR3: TGCAGCGTGGCGACCTATGGGGGAGGGAATGAGCAGTTCTTC. It encodes CSVATYGGGNEQFF.

In this sample, this clonotype turned up many times. The chain links TRBV14 to TRBJ2-1, with D uncertain. In germline, CDR1 is SGHDN, CDR2 FVKESK. The V end was cut by 0 bases, the J end by 5 bases, with 11 bases between. The CDR3 has 15 amino acids. DNA of the CDR3: TGTGCCAGCAGCCAAGATGGCGCCAGGCACAATGAGCAGTTCTTC. Translated: CASSQDGARHNEQFF.

A word on this clonotype: At one of its ends the junction is not consistent with the germline gene, which may arise from a read error. The chain carries TRBV20-1 and TRBJ2-7; D may be TRBD2 (5 bases). Germline values: CDR1 DFQATT, CDR2 SNEGSKA (reference sequence). The CDR3 has 15 residues. The CDR3 reads CSAKRSSRSIYEQYF. The CDR3 coding sequence is TGCAGTGCTAAGAGGTCTAGCAGGAGTATCTACGAACAGTACTTC.

This clonotype came up once. The chain recombines TRBV20-1 with TRBJ1-1, with D hard to call. Germline V lookup: CDR1 DFQATT, CDR2 SNEGSKA (reference sequence). This CDR3 comprises 13 residues. V dropped 5 bases and J dropped 13 bases, with 23 bases sitting between them. CDR3 protein: CSAPLDLLTPGFF. In DNA form, the CDR3 reads TGCAGTGCTCCCCTGGACCTCCTAACCCCTGGTTTCTTT.